This T cell receptor (beta chain) was recorded in a study of post-analysis software for immune sequencing data. Turning to the study itself: Some patients lacked subtype; others had relapsing-remitting, secondary progressive or progressive-relapsing disease.

The authors incorporated unique molecular identifiers into the TCR beta cDNA libraries. When about 0.9 to 10 million T cells were used, they gave some 540,000 cDNA molecules. TCRdb fed the PCR reads into MiXCR, producing one record per CDR3 protein. The table has hundreds of thousands of distinct CDR3 sequences, roughly 35% seen once; the top ten hold 13%. Study-wide results and limits: Significantly lower normalized Chao1 diversity was seen in multiple sclerosis patients than in controls. The five TRBV segments detected at higher frequency in patients than in controls included TRBV5-6, TRBV5-1 and TRBV20-1.

This clonotype was recorded at least ten times. Its antigen is unidentified. Germline-derived CDR1 and CDR2 are MNHEY and SVGAGI. V lost 5 bases to trimming and J lost 0 bases, with 9 bases between them. The CDR3 is made up of 14 amino acids. Sequences were obtained from blood. This chain uses TRBV6-5 with TRBJ2-3; D is ambiguous. This TCR came from a girl under 18 with multiple sclerosis. DNA for the CDR3: TGTGCCAGCAGTCGAGGACGGAGCACAGATACGCAGTATTTT. It yields the protein CASSRGRSTDTQYF.